What follows is one T cell receptor beta chain and its context. No antigen is known for it. Base qualities are not provided; no much larger clone lies one nucleotide away. Counted from cysteine to phenylalanine, this CDR3 has 12 amino acids. The DNA shown is the 36-base CDR3, in frame from base 1. Reading the germline V gene gives CDR1 SGHDT and CDR2 YYEEEE. Cut back by 4 bases and 1 base, the V and J ends lie 5 bases apart. The record originates from a study of blood T cell repertoires in COVID-19 (dated by TCRdb to 2020 to 2022). Regarding the study in general: The collaborator samples originated in the United States, Italy and Spain and spanned the acute and convalescent phases of COVID-19. The material from the prospective study consisted of cDNA or gDNA derived from T cells, B-cell-depleted T cells, or PBMCs. The samples were drawn from two sources: the first 160 participants of the ongoing ImmuneRACE study, and 1,000 to 1,500 subjects contributed by 6 global collaborators. Where available, HLA class I and class II types were taken from metadata supplied by the sample provider and were not determined by assay-based typing. Subjects who had been exposed to COVID-19, were actively infected with it, or had recovered from it provided the deeply sampled blood TCRbeta repertoires that made up the dataset. The repertoires were released in a freely available public database meant as a resource for research on the immune response to SARS-CoV-2. Nearly every sample came with metadata listing a de-identified subject ID, COVID-19 status, age in years and sex.

Overall study results and their limits: The quantity of clinical and demographic metadata differed by source and by participant and was supplied without curation.

TCRbeta CDR3 regions were amplified from genomic DNA by means of the immunoSEQ Assay, a bias-controlled multiplex PCR. Regarding the original processing steps: Within the assay, amplification of reference gene primers was used to estimate how many nucleated cells each sample contained. Sequence reads were collapsed and filtered to measure the absolute abundance of every unique TCRbeta CDR3 rearrangement. For each sample, productive Simpson clonality was calculated as the square root of Simpson's diversity index over productive rearrangements. TCRdb carries this immuneACCESS record with in-frame sequences only. Its versions omit some clonotypes, under half of them owing to an unresolved V gene in the studies checked, with the rest unexplained. V and J calls and clone size come straight from that table; D and trimming were deduced from the DNA. This sample gives approximately 150,000 clones in total; about four fifths of them show up just once. About 7.8% of the sample is in the top ten clones.

At one collaborating source in Seattle, patients were enrolled during active infection and were followed longitudinally through the course of disease. Each collaborating institution followed its own protocols to collect whole blood in K2EDTA tubes. For TCRbeta analysis, collaborators shipped samples as frozen whole blood, isolated PBMCs, or DNA extracted from either of those sample types. The sequence was obtained from a woman aged 55-75 years with COVID-19, enrolled during active disease. Sequenced material: peripheral blood. The rearrangement joined TRBV5-6 to TRBJ1-1; no D segment can be confidently identified. The CDR3 in this case is CASSRSNTEAFF. The nucleotide sequence is TGTGCCAGCAGCCGGTCGAACACTGAAGCTTTCTTT. This CDR3, with the reference TRBV5-6 and TRBJ1-1 proteins standing in past its ends, gives the full variable domain DAGVTQSPTHLIKTRGQQVTLRCSPKSGHDTVSWYQQALGQGPQFIFQYYEEEERQRGNFPDRFSGHQFPNYSSELNVNALLLGDSALYLCASSRSNTEAFFGQGTRLTVV.